This is a list of T cell receptor beta chains from one sample in a study of T cell responses to AZD1222 COVID-19 vaccine. Assay used: immunoSEQ multiplex PCR; TCRdb lists only in-frame clones, some missing. Among around 89,000 clones, roughly 93% were seen once, and the ten largest hold 22%. The sample consisted of peripheral blood, taken on day 0 of AZD1222 vaccination. These receptors all stem from an adult in good health. The CDR3 runs from the conserved cysteine through the conserved F or W. The D gene is left open where the match is weak. Expanded clones are given a class, and other clones once, few, many or no size at all.

d_call | clone_size | j_call | v_call | cdr3_nt | cdr3_aa
TRBD1 | . | TRBJ1-1 | TRBV18 | TGTGCCAGCTCAACAGGACAGGGGGCCTTGAACACTGAAGCTTTCTTT | CASSTGQGALNTEAFF
TRBD2 | . | TRBJ2-2 | TRBV6-5 | TGTGCCAGCAGTCTTGGGGGGGCCGGGGAGCTGTTTTTT | CASSLGGAGELFF
. | once | TRBJ2-6 | TRBV13 | TGTGCCAGCAGCCGCCCAACCGCGACCTCTGGGGCCAACGTCCTGACTTTC | CASSRPTATSGANVLTF
TRBD1 | . | TRBJ1-6 | TRBV6-5 | TGTGCCAGCAGTCCGGACAGGGCGGGCTCACCCCTCCACTTT | CASSPDRAGSPLHF
TRBD2 | . | TRBJ2-1 | TRBV5-1 | TGCGCCAGCAGCTTGGACGGCGGGAGCTCCTACAATGAGCAGTTCTTC | CASSLDGGSSYNEQFF
TRBD2 | . | TRBJ2-1 | TRBV7-2 | TGTGCCAGCAGCCCCCCCAGCGGGGGCTACAATGAGCAGTTCTTC | CASSPPSGGYNEQFF
. | . | TRBJ2-5 | TRBV12-3/TRBV12-4 | TGTGCCAGCAGCCCCCAAGAGACCCAGTACTTC | CASSPQETQYF
TRBD1 | once | TRBJ2-7 | TRBV12-3/TRBV12-4 | TGTGCCAGCAGCCCAACAGGGGTTGAGCAGTACTTC | CASSPTGVEQYF
. | . | TRBJ2-5 | TRBV15 | TGTGCCACCAGCAGAGATAATTCCGCCCAAGAGACCCAGTACTTC | CATSRDNSAQETQYF
TRBD2 | . | TRBJ2-2 | TRBV27 | TGTGCCAGCAGTTTACCAAGACTAGCGGGGGGACCTTTGGACACCGGGGAGCTGTTTTTT | CASSLPRLAGGPLDTGELFF
TRBD2 | . | TRBJ2-2 | TRBV7-6 | TGTGCCAGCAGCACCCGGACTAGCGGGGGTACCGGGGAGCTGTTTTTT | CASSTRTSGGTGELFF
. | . | TRBJ2-5 | TRBV15 | TGTGCCACCAGCAGAGGCCACAGGGCAACCCGGGAGACCCAGTACTTC | CATSRGHRATRETQYF
. | . | TRBJ1-1 | TRBV7-9 | TGTGCCAGCAGCCGGGGTACTGAAGCTTTCTTT | CASSRGTEAFF
. | . | TRBJ1-2 | TRBV6-2/TRBV6-3 | TGTGCCAGCAGTTACTCCCAAAGACAGCCAGCTAACTATGGCTACACCTTC | CASSYSQRQPANYGYTF
. | . | TRBJ2-1 | TRBV24-1 | TGTGCCACCAGTGATTTGCCGGGACGAGGCAATGAGCAGTTCTTC | CATSDLPGRGNEQFF
TRBD1 | . | TRBJ2-7 | TRBV2 | TGTGCCAGACAGTTGGTGACAGGGGGTGGCGAGCAGTACTTC | CARQLVTGGGEQYF
. | . | TRBJ1-2 | TRBV9 | TGTGCCAGCAGTACCGGTACAGGCTACACCTTC | CASSTGTGYTF
. | . | TRBJ2-5 | TRBV5-1 | TGCGCCAGCAGTTCTGGCGGGGTAGAGACCCAGTACTTC | CASSSGGVETQYF
. | . | TRBJ1-2 | TRBV19 | TGTGCCAGTAGTATAGGCAACAGCCACTATGGCTACACCTTC | CASSIGNSHYGYTF
TRBD1 | . | TRBJ1-3 | TRBV5-4 | TGTGCCAGCAGCCCGAGGGGGCTGGGAAACACCATATATTTT | CASSPRGLGNTIYF
TRBD2 | once | TRBJ2-1 | TRBV15 | TGTGCCACCAGCACCCACGGGGCTAGCGGGGCCTCCTACAATGAGCAGTTCTTC | CATSTHGASGASYNEQFF
. | . | TRBJ1-1 | TRBV5-1 | TGCGCCAGCAGACCGGGGGGAGGCACTGAAGCTTTCTTT | CASRPGGGTEAFF
. | . | TRBJ1-5 | TRBV6-2/TRBV6-3 | TGTGCCAGCAGTGCAGGGGTCGGCAATCAGCCCCAGCATTTT | CASSAGVGNQPQHF
. | . | TRBJ2-7 | TRBV13 | TGTGCCAGCAGCCCCCCAAGAGGGGTCGAGCAGTACTTC | CASSPPRGVEQYF
. | . | TRBJ2-1 | TRBV10-1 | TGCGCCAGCCACACCAGGAAGCAGTTCTTC | CASHTRKQFF
TRBD1 | . | TRBJ1-3 | TRBV7-8 | TGTGCCAGCAGCTTCCGGGCAGGGGGCTCTGGAAACACCATATATTTT | CASSFRAGGSGNTIYF
. | . | TRBJ1-1 | TRBV19 | TGTGCCAGTAGTAACCAGGGATGGGCCACTGAAGCTTTCTTT | CASSNQGWATEAFF
TRBD1 | . | TRBJ2-1 | TRBV19 | TGTGCCAGTAAAAGTTCCGGACAGGGCCCAAATGAGCAGTTCTTC | CASKSSGQGPNEQFF
TRBD1 | . | TRBJ2-7 | TRBV7-3 | TGTGCCACCCTAAGGCACGGACAGGGGGGCTCCTACGAGCAGTACTTC | CATLRHGQGGSYEQYF
. | . | TRBJ2-7 | TRBV19 | TGTGCCAGTAGTTCTCGGGACAAGTCCTACGAGCAGTACTTC | CASSSRDKSYEQYF
. | . | TRBJ1-4 | TRBV2 | TGTGCCAGCAGTGCAGGGTATAATGAAAAACTGTTTTTT | CASSAGYNEKLFF
. | . | TRBJ2-7 | TRBV5-1 | TGCGCCAGCAGCTCGGAGGGACAACCCCCCTACGAGCAGTACTTC | CASSSEGQPPYEQYF
. | . | TRBJ1-6 | TRBV9 | TGTGCCAGCAGCGTAGGGGGATGGGCTGAGTCACCCCTCCACTTT | CASSVGGWAESPLHF
. | . | TRBJ2-3 | TRBV7-9 | TGTGCCAGCCAACAAAGGTCCCCGACGAGCACAGATACGCAGTATTTT | CASQQRSPTSTDTQYF
TRBD1 | . | TRBJ1-2 | TRBV19 | TGTGCCAGTAGACAGACAGGGTTGAGCTATGGCTACACCTTC | CASRQTGLSYGYTF
. | . | TRBJ2-7 | TRBV4-1 | TGCGCCAGCAGCGAAGAACTGGCAGGGGCTTACGAGCAGTACTTC | CASSEELAGAYEQYF
. | . | TRBJ1-6 | TRBV19 | TGTGCCAGTACCGACTCCGGCTCCTATAATTCACCCCTCCACTTT | CASTDSGSYNSPLHF
TRBD1 | . | TRBJ2-7 | TRBV7-8 | TGTGCCAGCAGTCCAATCCCGAGACAGGGGTCTTTGATCGAGCAGTACTTC | CASSPIPRQGSLIEQYF
. | . | TRBJ1-2 | TRBV9 | TGTGCCAGCAGCGTAGGATTGGGGAGGGCGGATGGCTACACCTTC | CASSVGLGRADGYTF
. | . | TRBJ2-1 | TRBV6-5 | TGTGCCAGCAGTACGATGGGCCCCTACAATGAGCAGTTCTTC | CASSTMGPYNEQFF
. | . | TRBJ2-5 | TRBV7-2 | TGTGCCAGCAGCTGGGGGGGCGGGGAGACCCAGTACTTC | CASSWGGGETQYF
. | . | TRBJ1-1 | TRBV6-6 | TGTGCCAGCAGTTATAGGGAGAGCACTGAAGCTTTCTTT | CASSYRESTEAFF
. | . | TRBJ1-1 | TRBV29-1 | TGCAGCGTTGAAGATCCAGGGTGGGGTACTGAAGCTTTCTTT | CSVEDPGWGTEAFF
. | . | TRBJ1-1 | TRBV2 | TGTGCCAGCAGGGAAACAGAGAACACTGAAGCTTTCTTT | CASRETENTEAFF
. | . | TRBJ1-2 | TRBV28 | TGTGCCAGCAGTTCCCCGGTGGACTATGGCTACACCTTC | CASSSPVDYGYTF
. | . | TRBJ1-2 | TRBV7-2 | TGTGCCAGCAGCTCAGACTTGTATGGCTACACCTTC | CASSSDLYGYTF
. | . | TRBJ1-2 | TRBV10-3 | TGTGCCATCAGTGAGTCGGAGGTTATAGGCTACACCTTC | CAISESEVIGYTF
. | . | TRBJ1-5 | TRBV7-2 | TGTGCCAGCAGCTTCAATTCCAATAGCAATCAGCCCCAGCATTTT | CASSFNSNSNQPQHF
TRBD1 | . | TRBJ1-6 | TRBV7-6 | TGTGCCAGTTCCCTAGGGACAGACTATAATTCACCCCTCCACTTT | CASSLGTDYNSPLHF
. | . | TRBJ1-2 | TRBV27 | TGTGCCAGCAGTCCCCGGGGGAGGGTAGATACTAACTATGGCTACACCTTC | CASSPRGRVDTNYGYTF
. | . | TRBJ1-2 | TRBV10-3 | TGTGCCATCAGTGACGGGGCTTCCCGGAACTATGGCTACACCTTC | CAISDGASRNYGYTF
. | . | TRBJ1-4 | TRBV9 | TGTGCCAGCAGCGTAGCTGGGGGGGTGGGCCCTGAAAAACTGTTTTTT | CASSVAGGVGPEKLFF
TRBD1 | . | TRBJ2-7 | TRBV7-6 | TGTGCCAGCAGCCGAGTGGGGACAGGGGAATTGAACGAGCAGTACTTC | CASSRVGTGELNEQYF